This T cell receptor (beta chain) comes out of a study of cytomegalovirus exposure and HLA in healthy donors. CDR1 and CDR2 (germline): ENHRY, SYGVKD. The CDR3 length is 17 residues. The trim removed 4 bases at V and 6 bases at J, leaving 9 bases unmatched. Use of 60 Vbeta and 13 Jbeta primers characterized the PCR. Measured with immunoSEQ multiplex PCR; TCRdb has only the in-frame clones, and not every one. The repertoire holds more than 140,000 clones, with 70% to 85% as singletons. Specimen: PBMCs. This clonotype was sampled from a woman aged 40 to 49 in good health and CMV-seronegative. This sequence joins TRBV10-3 and TRBJ2-2, with TRBD2 matching over 12 bases. Here the CDR3 DNA reads TGTGCCATCAGTGCACTAGCGGGAGGAGGCGAACCCGGGGAGCTGTTTTTT. This gives the protein CAISALAGGGEPGELFF.